These 7 T cell receptor beta chains originate from one sample sequenced in a study of blood T cell repertoires in COVID-19. Libraries were prepared by immunoSEQ multiplex PCR; TCRdb keeps only in-frame clonotypes and omits some of them. Of a few thousand clones listed, more than 65% are singletons. The sequencing input was peripheral blood. The receptors shown here come from a man between 65 and 85 years old with active COVID-19.

The chain links TRBV3-1 (or the pseudogene TRBV3-2) to TRBJ1-1, with D unclear. CDR3 length: 12 amino acids. The V gene's germline CDR1 is LGHDT and CDR2 YNNKEL (reference sequence). Trimming removed 5 bases at V and 6 bases at J, with 10 bases between. CDR3 in amino acids: CASSFRLAEAFF. The CDR3 DNA reads as TGTGCCAGCAGCTTTCGGTTGGCTGAAGCTTTCTTT.

By sample fraction, this clone is large. The V call is TRBV13, the J call TRBJ1-3, with 8 bases aligning to TRBD1. Unmatched junction bases numbered 6, after V lost 5 bases and J lost 3 bases. The CDR3 loop spans 15 amino acids. Per the germline V gene, CDR1 is PRHDT and CDR2 is FYEKMQ (reference sequence). CDR3 bases: TGTGCCAGCAGCCAGACGACAGGGGATGGAAACACCATATATTTT. Its translation is CASSQTTGDGNTIYF. The whole variable domain, remainder taken from reference TRBV13 and TRBJ1-3, is AAGVIQSPRHLIKEKRETATLKCYPIPRHDTVYWYQQGPGQDPQFLISFYEKMQSDKGSIPDRFSAQQFSDYHSELNMSSLELGDSALYFCASSQTTGDGNTIYFGEGSWLTVV.

The rearrangement links TRBV6-5 to TRBJ1-4, with D unclear. V gave up 4 bases and J gave up 0 bases, with 9 bases separating them. The CDR3 runs 15 residues. From germline, CDR1 is MNHEY and CDR2 SVGAGI. The CDR3 nucleotides are TGTGCCAGCAGTTGGACTCATGCAACTAATGAAAAACTGTTTTTT. Protein sequence: CASSWTHATNEKLFF.

CDR3 nucleotide sequence: TGTGCCAGCAGCTTAGAATGGAGGCGGGGCAGCTCCTACGAGCAGTACTTC. It is translated as CASSLEWRRGSSYEQYF. The chain couples TRBV11-2 to TRBJ2-7; maybe TRBD2 (6 bases). Germline CDR1 is SGHAT and CDR2 is FQNNGV. CDR3 size: 17 residues. Trimming cost V 0 bases and J 0 bases, with 15 bases left between them.

The chain has TRBV19 and TRBJ1-2; D not resolved. Trimming removed 1 base from V and 8 bases from J, with 17 bases in between. In germline, CDR1 is LNHDA, CDR2 SQIVND (reference sequence). The CDR3 runs 15 residues. The CDR3 loop is CASSIGQGAEGGYTF. Here the CDR3 DNA reads TGTGCCAGTAGTATAGGACAAGGCGCGGAGGGCGGCTACACCTTC.

This chain uses TRBV28 with TRBJ2-7, with D perhaps matching TRBD2 (5 bases). V dropped 2 bases and J dropped 3 bases, with 8 bases sitting between them. The germline CDR1 and CDR2 sequences are MDHEN and SYDVKM. The CDR3 sequence is 13 residues long. DNA of the CDR3: TGTGCCAGCAGTTTAGTCGGGAACTACGAGCAGTACTTC. The encoded protein is CASSLVGNYEQYF. The variable domain in full, with the rest retrieved from reference TRBV28 and TRBJ2-7, is DVKVTQSSRYLVKRTGEKVFLECVQDMDHENMFWYRQDPGLGLRLIYFSYDVKMKEKGDIPEGYSVSREKKERFSLILESASTNQTSMYLCASSLVGNYEQYFGPGTRLTVT.

This clone was counted between two and nine times. The CDR3 nucleotides read TGCGCCAGCAGCAGGGGGGGACTTCCCAATTCACCCCTCCACTTT. Protein sequence: CASSRGGLPNSPLHF. The V gene is TRBV4-1, the J gene TRBJ1-6; a weak D match, TRBD1 (6 bases). The CDR3 is made up of 15 amino acids. V lost 5 bases and J 7 bases, leaving 15 bases between the germline ends. From germline, CDR1 is MGHRA and CDR2 YSYEKL.